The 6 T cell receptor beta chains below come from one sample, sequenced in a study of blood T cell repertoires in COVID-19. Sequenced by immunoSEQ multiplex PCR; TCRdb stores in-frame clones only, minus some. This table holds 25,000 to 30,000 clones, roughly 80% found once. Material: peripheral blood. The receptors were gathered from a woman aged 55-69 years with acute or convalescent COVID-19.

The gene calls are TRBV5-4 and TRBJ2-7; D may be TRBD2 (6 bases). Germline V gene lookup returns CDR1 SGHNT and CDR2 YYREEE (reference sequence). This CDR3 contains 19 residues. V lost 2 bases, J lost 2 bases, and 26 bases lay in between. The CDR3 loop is CASSFSFVNGGARPYEQYF. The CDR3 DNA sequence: TGTGCCAGCAGCTTTTCGTTCGTGAATGGCGGGGCGCGACCCTACGAGCAGTACTTC.

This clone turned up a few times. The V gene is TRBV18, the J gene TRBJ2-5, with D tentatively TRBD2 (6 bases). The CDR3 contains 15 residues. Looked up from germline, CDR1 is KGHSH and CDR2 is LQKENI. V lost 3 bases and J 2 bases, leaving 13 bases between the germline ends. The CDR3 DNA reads TGTGCCAGCTCACCCCATAGCGGTACTCAAGAGACCCAGTACTTC. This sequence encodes CASSPHSGTQETQYF.

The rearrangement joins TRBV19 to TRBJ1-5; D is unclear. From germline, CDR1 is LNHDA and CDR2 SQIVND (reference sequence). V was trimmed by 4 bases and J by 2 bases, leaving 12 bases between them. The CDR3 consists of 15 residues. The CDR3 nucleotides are TGTGCCAGTAGTACCTATCCCTCCGGCAATCAGCCCCAGCATTTT. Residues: CASSTYPSGNQPQHF. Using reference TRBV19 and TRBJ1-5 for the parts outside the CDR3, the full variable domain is DGGITQSPKYLFRKEGQNVTLSCEQNLNHDAMYWYRQDPGQGLRLIYYSQIVNDFQKGDIAEGYSVSREKKESFPLTVTSAQKNPTAFYLCASSTYPSGNQPQHFGDGTRLSIL.

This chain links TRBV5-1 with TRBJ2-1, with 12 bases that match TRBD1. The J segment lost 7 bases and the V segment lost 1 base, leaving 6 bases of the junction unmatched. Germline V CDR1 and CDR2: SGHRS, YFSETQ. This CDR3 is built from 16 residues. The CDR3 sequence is CASSLFGTGGENEQFF. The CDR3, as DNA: TGCGCCAGCAGCTTGTTTGGGACAGGGGGCGAGAATGAGCAGTTCTTC.

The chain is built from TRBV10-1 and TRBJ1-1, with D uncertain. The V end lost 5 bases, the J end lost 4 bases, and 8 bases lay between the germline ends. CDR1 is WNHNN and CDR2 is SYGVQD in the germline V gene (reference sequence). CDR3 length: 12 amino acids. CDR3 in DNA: TGCGCCAGCAGTCTCCGAGGCACTGAAGCTTTCTTT. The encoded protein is CASSLRGTEAFF.

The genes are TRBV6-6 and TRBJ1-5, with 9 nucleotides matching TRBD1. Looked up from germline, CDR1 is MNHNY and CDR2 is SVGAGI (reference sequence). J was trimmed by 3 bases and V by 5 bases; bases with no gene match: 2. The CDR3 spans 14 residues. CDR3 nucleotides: TGTGCCAGCAGTCGGACAGGGGCCAATCAGCCCCAGCATTTT. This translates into CASSRTGANQPQHF.